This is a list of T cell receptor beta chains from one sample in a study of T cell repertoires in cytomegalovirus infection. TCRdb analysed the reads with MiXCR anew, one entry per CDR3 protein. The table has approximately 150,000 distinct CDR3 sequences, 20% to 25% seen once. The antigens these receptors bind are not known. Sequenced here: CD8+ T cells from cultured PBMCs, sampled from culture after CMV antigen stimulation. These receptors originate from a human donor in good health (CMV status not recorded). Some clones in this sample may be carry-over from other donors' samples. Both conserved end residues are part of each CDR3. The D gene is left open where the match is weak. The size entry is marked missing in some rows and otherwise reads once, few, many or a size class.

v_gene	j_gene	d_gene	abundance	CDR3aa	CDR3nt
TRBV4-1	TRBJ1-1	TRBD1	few	CASSLWDRMNTEAFF	TGCGCCAGCAGCCTCTGGGACAGAATGAACACTGAAGCTTTCTTT
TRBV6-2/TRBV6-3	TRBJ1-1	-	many	CASSYSSSTEAFF	TGTGCCAGCAGTTACTCGTCATCAACTGAAGCTTTCTTT
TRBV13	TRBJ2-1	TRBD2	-	CASSSGLAEYNEQFF	TGTGCCAGCAGCTCGGGACTAGCGGAGTACAATGAGCAGTTCTTC
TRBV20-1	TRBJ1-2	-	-	CSAGRGSGGYTF	TGCAGTGCGGGACGGGGTTCTGGGGGCTACACCTTC
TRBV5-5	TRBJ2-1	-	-	CASSLGSGGAHRFF	TGTGCCAGCAGCTTGGGTAGTGGCGGGGCCCACCGGTTCTTC
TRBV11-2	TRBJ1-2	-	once	CASSSPGTLSGYTF	TGTGCCAGCAGCTCTCCCGGGACACTGAGTGGCTACACCTTC
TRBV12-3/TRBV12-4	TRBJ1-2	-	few	CASSLGQWYGYTF	TGTGCCAGCAGTTTAGGACAGTGGTATGGCTACACCTTC
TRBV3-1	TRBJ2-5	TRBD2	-	CASSRSLAGGSGTQYF	TGTGCCAGCAGCCGTTCACTGGCGGGGGGCTCAGGGACCCAGTACTTC
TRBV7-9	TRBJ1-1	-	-	CASSPNRVEAFF	TGTGCCAGCAGCCCCAATCGAGTGGAAGCTTTCTTT
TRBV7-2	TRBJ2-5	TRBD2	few	CASSRVAGAQETQYF	TGTGCCAGCAGCCGCGTAGCGGGCGCCCAGGAGACCCAGTACTTC
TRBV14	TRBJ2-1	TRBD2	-	CASSQDLLARTNEQFF	TGTGCCAGCAGCCAAGATCTACTAGCGAGGACCAATGAGCAGTTCTTC
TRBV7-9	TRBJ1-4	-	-	CASSSPEGPKFGLFF	TGTGCCAGCAGCTCCCCCGAAGGGCCGAAATTCGGACTGTTTTTT
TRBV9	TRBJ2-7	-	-	CASSGGVTTYEQYF	TGTGCCAGCAGCGGGGGCGTGACGACCTACGAGCAGTACTTC
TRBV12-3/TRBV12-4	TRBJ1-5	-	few	CASRHTGFGQPQHF	TGTGCCAGCAGGCACACAGGGTTTGGTCAGCCCCAGCATTTT
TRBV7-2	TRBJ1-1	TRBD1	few	CASSLVLGQGLAEAFF	TGTGCCAGCAGCTTAGTTTTGGGACAGGGGTTGGCTGAAGCTTTCTTT
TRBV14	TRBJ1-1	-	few	CASSQGRPEAFF	TGTGCCAGCAGCCAGGGGAGACCTGAAGCTTTCTTT
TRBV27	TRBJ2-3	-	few	CASVGGSTDTQYF	TGTGCCAGCGTTGGCGGAAGTACAGATACGCAGTATTTT
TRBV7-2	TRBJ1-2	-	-	CASSLGGESYGYTF	TGTGCCAGCAGCTTAGGCGGGGAATCCTATGGCTACACCTTC
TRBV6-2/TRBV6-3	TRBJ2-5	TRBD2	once	CASSSVQAGDEETQYF	TGTGCCAGCAGTTCCGTGCAGGCGGGGGATGAAGAGACCCAGTACTTC
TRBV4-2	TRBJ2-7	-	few	CASSQGPGHELPYEQYF	TGTGCCAGCAGCCAGGGCCCCGGACATGAACTTCCCTACGAGCAGTACTTC
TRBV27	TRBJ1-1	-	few	CASSLTPQGRGTEAFF	TGTGCCAGCAGTTTAACGCCACAGGGCCGCGGCACTGAAGCTTTCTTT
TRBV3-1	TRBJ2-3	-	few	CASSQERDLWADTQYF	TGTGCCAGCAGCCAAGAACGGGATCTATGGGCAGATACGCAGTATTTT
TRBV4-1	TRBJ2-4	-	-	CASSQGPSAKNIQYF	TGCGCCAGCAGCCAAGGTCCATCAGCCAAAAACATTCAGTACTTC
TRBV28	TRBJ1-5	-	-	CASSWKGPISQPQHF	TGTGCCAGCAGTTGGAAGGGTCCAATCAGTCAGCCCCAGCATTTT
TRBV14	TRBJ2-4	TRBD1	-	CASSQDRGGRDIQYF	TGTGCCAGCAGCCAAGATCGAGGGGGCCGTGACATTCAGTACTTC
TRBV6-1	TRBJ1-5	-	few	CASSEGTGANQPQHF	TGTGCCAGCAGTGAGGGGACGGGCGCAAATCAGCCCCAGCATTTT
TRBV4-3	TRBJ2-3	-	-	CASSQASPLGPDTQYF	TGCGCCAGCAGCCAAGCCAGCCCTTTGGGCCCAGATACGCAGTATTTT
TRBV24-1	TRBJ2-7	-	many	CATSDLHQGAYEQYF	TGTGCCACCAGTGATTTGCACCAGGGCGCCTACGAGCAGTACTTC
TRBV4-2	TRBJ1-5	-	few	CASSQDEKAGQPQHF	TGTGCCAGCAGCCAAGATGAAAAGGCCGGTCAGCCCCAGCATTTT
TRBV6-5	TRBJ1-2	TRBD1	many	CASSHSGTGSFYGYTF	TGTGCCAGCAGTCACTCCGGGACAGGATCTTTCTATGGCTACACCTTC
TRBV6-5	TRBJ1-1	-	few	CASSYSILGNTEAFF	TGTGCCAGCAGTTACTCGATTCTGGGGAACACTGAAGCTTTCTTT
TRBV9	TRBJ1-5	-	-	CASSPDGRGNQPQHF	TGTGCCAGCAGCCCCGACGGCAGGGGCAATCAGCCCCAGCATTTT
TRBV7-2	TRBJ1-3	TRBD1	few	CASSLNRGHGNTIYF	TGTGCCAGCAGCTTAAACAGGGGGCATGGAAACACCATATATTTT
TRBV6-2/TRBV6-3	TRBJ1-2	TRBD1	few	CASSRWDRVGYTF	TGTGCCAGCAGCCGATGGGACAGGGTTGGCTACACCTTC
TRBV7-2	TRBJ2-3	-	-	CASSLPEGGPRTDTQYF	TGTGCCAGCAGCCTCCCTGAGGGGGGGCCGAGGACAGATACGCAGTATTTT
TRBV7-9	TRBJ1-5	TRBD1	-	CASSEGQGGNQPQHF	TGTGCCAGCAGCGAGGGACAGGGTGGCAATCAGCCCCAGCATTTT
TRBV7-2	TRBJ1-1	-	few	CASSLAAWGASSNTEAFF	TGTGCCAGCAGCTTAGCTGCATGGGGGGCGAGCTCGAACACTGAAGCTTTCTTT
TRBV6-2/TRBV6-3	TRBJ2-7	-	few	CASSIAQRSEQYF	TGTGCCAGCAGTATCGCACAGAGATCCGAGCAGTACTTC
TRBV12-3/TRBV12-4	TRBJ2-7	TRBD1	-	CASSPFTPPGQGPGEQYF	TGTGCCAGCAGTCCGTTTACGCCCCCGGGACAGGGGCCAGGCGAGCAGTACTTC
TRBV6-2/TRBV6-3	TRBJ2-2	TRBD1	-	CASSRTGPDTGELFF	TGTGCCAGCAGTCGGACAGGGCCGGACACCGGGGAGCTGTTTTTT
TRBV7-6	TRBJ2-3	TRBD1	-	CASTETGSTDTQYF	TGTGCCAGCACCGAGACAGGGAGCACAGATACGCAGTATTTT
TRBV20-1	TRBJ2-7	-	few	CSAFVQGDTYEQYF	TGCAGTGCATTCGTACAGGGAGATACCTACGAGCAGTACTTC